This T cell receptor beta chain was sequenced for a study of blood T cell repertoires in COVID-19. Background on the study: Nucleic acid was either cDNA or gDNA, and it came from T cells, B-cell-depleted T cells, or PBMCs.

Authors' data handling: Estimated nucleated cell counts came from reference gene primer amplification. Produced via immunoSEQ multiplex PCR; TCRdb's table is partial and in-frame only. Clonal size and the V and J genes are those of that table, whereas D and trimming came from the DNA. This table has over 15,000 clones, roughly nine tenths appearing once. The CDR3 has 18 amino acids. Germline CDR1 is MGHRA and CDR2 is YSYEKL. V dropped 5 bases and J dropped 0; count of bases not matched to a gene: 7. The sequencing sample was made of peripheral blood. The chain combines TRBV4-1 with TRBJ2-6; 10 bases are shared with TRBD1. The sequence was collected from a man aged 55-75 years with active COVID-19. In DNA, the CDR3 is TGCGCCAGCAGCTTACGACAGGGGGCGGACTCTGGGGCCAACGTCCTGACTTTC. Its protein is CASSLRQGADSGANVLTF.